The 26 T cell receptor beta chains in this list originate from one sample, sequenced in a study of cytomegalovirus exposure and HLA in healthy donors. In the PCR, 60 Vbeta and 13 Jbeta primers were used. Profiling relied on immunoSEQ multiplex PCR, and the TCRdb table lists in-frame clones only, not all of them. The sample has around 150,000 clones, more than 65% seen once; the top ten hold 5.5% to 6%. Material: PBMCs. The receptors here all came from a young man in good health and CMV-seropositive.

The rearrangement joins TRBV27 to TRBJ1-5; a possible D gene is TRBD1 (5 bases). The CDR3 length is 17 residues. The germline V gene encodes CDR1 MNHEY and CDR2 SMNVEV (reference sequence). Trimming left V 5 bases short and J 0 bases short, with 17 bases between. CDR3 DNA: TGTGCCAGCAGTCTCCGTTGGGGCGGAGATAGCAATCAGCCCCAGCATTTT. It is translated as CASSLRWGGDSNQPQHF.

The chain is built from TRBV27 and TRBJ2-2, with D possibly being TRBD2 (7 bases). The germline V and J ends were trimmed by 1 base and 5 bases, with 11 bases remaining between them. CDR1 MNHEY and CDR2 SMNVEV come from the germline V gene (reference sequence). The CDR3 is made up of 15 amino acids. The CDR3 DNA is TGTGCCAGCAGTTTATTCGGGGGGCAGACCGGGGAGCTGTTTTTT. It is translated as CASSLFGGQTGELFF.

This clone has more than one count but fewer than ten. Germline and junction disagree at one end, which may indicate a read error. The J gene is TRBJ2-3, the V gene TRBV7-9, with D hard to call. Germline V gene lookup returns CDR1 SEHNR and CDR2 FQNEAQ (reference sequence). The CDR3 length is 12 residues. Written as DNA, the CDR3 is TGTTCCAGCAGCTCTAGCACAGATACGCAGTATTTT. Its translation is CSSSSSTDTQYF.

The table lists this clone with a count of one. V is TRBV19 and J is TRBJ2-7, with TRBD2 matching over 8 bases. The CDR3 is made up of 14 amino acids. Germline CDR1 is LNHDA and CDR2 is SQIVND (reference sequence). The J segment lost 7 bases and the V segment lost 3 bases, leaving 8 bases of the junction unmatched. CDR3 nucleotide sequence: TGTGCCAGTAGTATTGCCGGGGGGGACAATGAGCAGTACTTC. Translation gives CASSIAGGDNEQYF.

J is TRBJ1-1 and V is TRBV4-1; D remains unclear. V lost 0 bases to trimming and J lost 1 base, with 18 bases between them. CDR1 and CDR2 from the germline V gene are MGHRA and YSYEKL. This CDR3 is 18 amino acids long. The CDR3 sequence: CASSQDSSIALGNTEAFF. The CDR3 region has the DNA TGCGCCAGCAGCCAAGATAGCAGTATCGCCTTGGGGAACACTGAAGCTTTCTTT.

The J gene is TRBJ2-5, the V gene TRBV14; D call uncertain. The V end was cut by 0 bases, the J end by 7 bases, with 12 bases between. Germline assignment: CDR1 SGHDN and CDR2 FVKESK. The CDR3 is 14 amino acids. In nucleotides, the CDR3 is TGTGCCAGCAGCCAAGATGGAGCCGGAAGGACCCAGTACTTC. As protein: CASSQDGAGRTQYF.

The V call is TRBV19, the J call TRBJ1-1; maybe TRBD1 (5 bases). The CDR3 covers 14 residues. The germline V and J ends were trimmed by 4 bases and 5 bases, with 14 bases remaining between them. In germline, CDR1 is LNHDA, CDR2 SQIVND (reference sequence). The CDR3 loop reads CASSTKGRGTEAFF. CDR3 coding DNA: TGTGCCAGTAGTACGAAGGGGCGGGGGACTGAAGCTTTCTTT.

V gene TRBV5-1 combines with J gene TRBJ1-2; the D gene is possibly TRBD1 (6 bases). The CDR3 loop spans 13 amino acids. Per germline, CDR1 SGHRS and CDR2 YFSETQ. V was pared by 4 bases and J by 10 bases, with 17 bases between. The CDR3: CASSADSNMLYTF. The CDR3 bases are TGCGCCAGCAGCGCGGACAGTAACATGCTCTACACCTTC.

This chain uses TRBV30 with TRBJ2-5; 9 positions match TRBD1. The CDR3 has 15 residues. Germline assignment: CDR1 GTSNPN and CDR2 SVGIG (reference sequence). J was trimmed by 4 bases and V by 2 bases; bases with no gene match: 8. The CDR3 DNA reads TGTGCCTGGAGTCGGACAGGGGCATACGTAGAGACCCAGTACTTC. This translates into CAWSRTGAYVETQYF.

This clone was recorded once. This chain joins TRBV18 and TRBJ1-5; D not certain. The CDR3 runs to 15 residues. V was trimmed by 4 bases and J by 3 bases, leaving 13 bases between them. Germline-derived CDR1 and CDR2 are KGHSH and LQKENI. The DNA for the CDR3 is TGTGCCAGCTCACTCATGGACGGACTCAATCAGCCCCAGCATTTT. Residues: CASSLMDGLNQPQHF.

This clone occurred a few times. This chain connects TRBV18 to TRBJ2-4; TRBD1 matches at 10 bases. The CDR3 has 16 residues. CDR1 and CDR2 (germline): KGHSH, LQKENI. The junction had 9 bases not matched to a gene; V was cut back by 5 bases and J by 5 bases. The CDR3: CASSSDRGRMENIQYF. CDR3 sequence (DNA): TGTGCCAGCTCATCTGACAGGGGGCGCATGGAAAACATTCAGTACTTC.

The J gene is TRBJ2-7, the V gene TRBV15; D gene unclear. Per the germline V gene, CDR1 is LNHNV and CDR2 is YYDKDF (reference sequence). Trimming shortened V by 4 bases and J by 7 bases, and 11 bases separated the two germline ends. The CDR3 has 12 amino acids. The CDR3 DNA sequence: TGTGCCACCAGCACCTCGACTCGTGAGCAGTACTTC. Its translation: CATSTSTREQYF.

The chain joins TRBV6-4 to TRBJ2-3; 8 nucleotides match TRBD2. In germline, CDR1 is MRHNA, CDR2 SNTAGT. J was trimmed by 4 bases and V by 2 bases; bases with no gene match: 5. CDR3 length: 15 residues. CDR3 in amino acids: CASSDEAGGADTQYF. DNA for the CDR3: TGTGCCAGCAGTGACGAGGCGGGAGGTGCAGATACGCAGTATTTT.

This rearrangement joins TRBV6-4 to TRBJ2-3; 7 bases are a match to TRBD1. V lost 4 bases, J lost 4 bases, and 2 bases stayed unmatched. Looked up from germline, CDR1 is MRHNA and CDR2 is SNTAGT. CDR3 length: 13 residues. CDR3 protein: CASSAQGSDTQYF. CDR3 in DNA: TGTGCCAGCAGTGCACAGGGGTCAGATACGCAGTATTTT.

The V and J genes are TRBV4-1 and TRBJ1-5; tentative D call: TRBD1 (5 bases). The CDR3 is made up of 14 amino acids. V was cut by 0 bases and J by 5 bases, with 8 bases left in between. CDR1 is MGHRA, CDR2 YSYEKL, per germline. The CDR3 nucleotides are TGCGCCAGCAGCCAAGAGACAGAGTATCAGCCCCAGCATTTT. The encoded protein is CASSQETEYQPQHF.

This clone was recorded a few times. The chain combines TRBV5-1 with TRBJ2-5; 7 bases are a match to TRBD1. Germline-derived CDR1 and CDR2 are SGHRS and YFSETQ. V lost 0 bases, J lost 2 bases, and 4 bases stayed unmatched. CDR3 length equals 15 residues. CDR3 DNA sequence: TGCGCCAGCAGCTTGGGGGGACAGCAGCAAGAGACCCAGTACTTC. Amino acids: CASSLGGQQQETQYF.

The genes are TRBV28 and TRBJ2-2, with a possible D match to TRBD1 (6 bases). With 10 bases removed from V and 4 bases from J, the gap between germline ends came to 13 bases. CDR3 length: 13 residues. In germline, CDR1 is MDHEN, CDR2 SYDVKM. CDR3 DNA sequence: TGTGCCACCTTAACAGGGCCCACCGGGGAGCTGTTTTTT. The encoded protein is CATLTGPTGELFF. Together with reference TRBV28 and TRBJ2-2, the CDR3 gives the full variable domain: DVKVTQSSRYLVKRTGEKVFLECVQDMDHENMFWYRQDPGLGLRLIYFSYDVKMKEKGDIPEGYSVSREKKERFSLILESASTNQTSMYLCATLTGPTGELFFGEGSRLTVL.

This chain uses TRBV9 with TRBJ1-4, with D tentatively TRBD1 (5 bases). CDR3 length: 16 residues. V gave up 3 bases and J gave up 7 bases, with 19 bases separating them. In germline, CDR1 is SGDLS, CDR2 YYNGEE. For the CDR3, the DNA is TGTGCCAGCAGCGACCCACGATTAGGGGCTGCTGAAAAACTGTTTTTT. Protein: CASSDPRLGAAEKLFF.

The V gene is TRBV25-1, the J gene TRBJ1-6; D not resolved. The V gene lost 8 bases and the J gene lost 0 bases, with 11 bases spanning the gap. The CDR3 is 15 residues long. CDR1 is MGHDK and CDR2 is SYGVNS in the germline V gene. Written as DNA, the CDR3 is TGTGCCAGCGCTAGCCGGGCCTCCTATAATTCACCCCTCCACTTT. Protein product: CASASRASYNSPLHF.

This clone was recorded once. This chain links TRBV10-1 with TRBJ2-2; D is uncertain. CDR1 is WNHNN and CDR2 is SYGVQD in the germline V gene (reference sequence). V was trimmed by 3 bases and J by 1 base, leaving 9 bases between them. CDR3 length: 15 amino acids. In DNA form, the CDR3 reads TGCGCCAGCAGTGAAGAAGCGAGGAACACCGGGGAGCTGTTTTTT. This encodes CASSEEARNTGELFF.

The rearrangement links TRBV5-1 to TRBJ2-2, with D possibly TRBD2 on 5 matching bases. The CDR3 is 15 residues long. Germline assignment: CDR1 SGHRS and CDR2 YFSETQ. V was cut by 1 base and J by 0 bases, with 7 bases left in between. The CDR3 here is CASSLSGTNTGELFF. The CDR3 coding sequence is TGCGCCAGCAGCTTGAGCGGTACGAACACCGGGGAGCTGTTTTTT.

The chain recombines TRBV28 with TRBJ2-1, with D possibly matching TRBD1 (5 bases). The V and J ends lost 6 bases and 0 bases respectively, with 9 bases between them. The V gene's germline CDR1 is MDHEN and CDR2 SYDVKM. The CDR3 runs 14 residues. The CDR3 reads CASSPGLSYNEQFF. DNA of the CDR3: TGTGCCAGCAGCCCAGGGCTCTCCTACAATGAGCAGTTCTTC.

This chain links TRBV30 with TRBJ1-1, with D tentatively TRBD1 (5 bases). Trimming took 2 bases from V and 2 from J, leaving 9 bases between them. Looked up from germline, CDR1 is GTSNPN and CDR2 is SVGIG (reference sequence). The CDR3 has 13 residues. The CDR3 protein is CAWSKGSNTEAFF. DNA for the CDR3: TGTGCCTGGAGTAAGGGGTCTAACACTGAAGCTTTCTTT.

This clone was found a few times. The chain couples TRBV5-4 to TRBJ2-1; TRBD2 agrees at 9 bases. Germline-derived CDR1 and CDR2 are SGHNT and YYREEE (reference sequence). V shed 4 bases and J 8 bases; nucleotides not matched to a gene: 10. The CDR3 has 15 amino acids. CDR3 DNA: TGTGCCAGCAGCCGAAGCGGGAGGATTTCAGATGAGCAGTTCTTC. As protein: CASSRSGRISDEQFF.

The V call is TRBV4-3, the J call TRBJ1-4; 8 nucleotides line up with TRBD1. Germline lookup yields CDR1 LGHNA and CDR2 YSLEER. The CDR3 is made up of 14 amino acids. The J segment lost 6 bases and the V segment lost 1 base, leaving 1 base of the junction unmatched. This chain's CDR3 is CASSQGQGYEKLFF. Here the CDR3 DNA reads TGCGCCAGCAGCCAAGGACAGGGGTATGAAAAACTGTTTTTT.

This clone appeared a single time. The J gene is TRBJ2-1, the V gene TRBV5-5; D call uncertain. The germline V gene has CDR1 SGHKS and CDR2 YYEKEE (reference sequence). The V gene lost 2 bases and the J gene lost 5 bases, with 2 bases spanning the gap. This CDR3 spans 11 amino acids. The CDR3 is CASSFNNEQFF. In nucleotides, the CDR3 is TGTGCCAGCAGCTTCAACAATGAGCAGTTCTTC. The full variable domain, completed using reference TRBV5-5 and TRBJ2-1, is DAGVTQSPTHLIKTRGQQVTLRCSPISGHKSVSWYQQVLGQGPQFIFQYYEKEERGRGNFPDRFSARQFPNYSSELNVNALLLGDSALYLCASSFNNEQFFGPGTRLTVL.